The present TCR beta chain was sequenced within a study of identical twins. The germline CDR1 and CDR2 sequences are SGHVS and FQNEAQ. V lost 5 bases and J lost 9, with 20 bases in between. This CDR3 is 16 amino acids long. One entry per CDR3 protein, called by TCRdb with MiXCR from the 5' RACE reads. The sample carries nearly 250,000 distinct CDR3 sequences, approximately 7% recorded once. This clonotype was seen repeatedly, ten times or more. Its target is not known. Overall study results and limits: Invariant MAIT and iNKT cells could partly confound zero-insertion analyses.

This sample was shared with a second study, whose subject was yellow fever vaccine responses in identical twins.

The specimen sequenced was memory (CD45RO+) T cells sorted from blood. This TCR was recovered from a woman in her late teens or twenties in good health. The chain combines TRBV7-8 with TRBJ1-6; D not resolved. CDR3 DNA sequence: TGTGCCAGCAGCCCCGGCCCAGAAAGAGTTAGTTCACCCCTCCACTTT. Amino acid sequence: CASSPGPERVSSPLHF.